This T cell receptor (beta chain) comes out of a study of shared clonotypes between healthy human individuals. Looking at the study overall: Participating donors consisted of a couple of women and a few men aged 18 to 49.

Trimming stripped 3 bases from V and 0 bases from J, with 8 bases between. The length of the CDR3 is 15 residues. The germline V gene encodes CDR1 SGHAT and CDR2 FQNNGV. Broader study findings: Only blood was sampled, and tissue TCR repertoires likely differ from blood ones. Clonotype sharing among the donors was expected to vary with sequencing depth.

In the case of this clone: Its antigen is not identified.

A CD45RA-negative memory subset and a CD45RA+ naive subset were separated from the CD4+ cells. The table came from immunoSEQ multiplex PCR; TCRdb's copy has only in-frame clones and leaves some out. The sample contains about 640,000 clones, more than 70% of which appear only once. The sequenced material came from memory CD4+ T cells sorted from blood. Subset given: CD45RA-negative fraction. The clonotype originates from a woman aged 25-40 years in good health. The chain has TRBV11-2 and TRBJ1-4, with a weak D call TRBD1 (5 bases). The CDR3 bases are TGTGCCAGCAGCTTTCGAGGGGCAACTAATGAAAAACTGTTTTTT. Its translation is CASSFRGATNEKLFF.